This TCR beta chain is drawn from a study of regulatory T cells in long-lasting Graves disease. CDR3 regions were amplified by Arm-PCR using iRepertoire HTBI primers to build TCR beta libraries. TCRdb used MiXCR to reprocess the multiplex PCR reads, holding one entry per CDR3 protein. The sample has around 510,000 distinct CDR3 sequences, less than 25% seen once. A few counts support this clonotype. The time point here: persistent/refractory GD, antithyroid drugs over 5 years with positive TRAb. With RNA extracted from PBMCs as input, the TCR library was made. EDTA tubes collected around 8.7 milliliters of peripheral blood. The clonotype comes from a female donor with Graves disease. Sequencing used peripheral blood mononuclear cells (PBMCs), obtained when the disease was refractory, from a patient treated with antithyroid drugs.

In nucleotides, the CDR3 is TGTGCCATCAGATCGCGTCAGTTGAACACTGAAGCTTTCTTT. Protein: CAIRSRQLNTEAFF. This chain connects TRBV10-3 to TRBJ1-1; D not resolved. Germline lookup yields CDR1 ENHRY and CDR2 SYGVKD. The CDR3 loop spans 14 amino acids. The germline V and J ends were trimmed by 6 bases and 0 bases, with 11 bases remaining between them.